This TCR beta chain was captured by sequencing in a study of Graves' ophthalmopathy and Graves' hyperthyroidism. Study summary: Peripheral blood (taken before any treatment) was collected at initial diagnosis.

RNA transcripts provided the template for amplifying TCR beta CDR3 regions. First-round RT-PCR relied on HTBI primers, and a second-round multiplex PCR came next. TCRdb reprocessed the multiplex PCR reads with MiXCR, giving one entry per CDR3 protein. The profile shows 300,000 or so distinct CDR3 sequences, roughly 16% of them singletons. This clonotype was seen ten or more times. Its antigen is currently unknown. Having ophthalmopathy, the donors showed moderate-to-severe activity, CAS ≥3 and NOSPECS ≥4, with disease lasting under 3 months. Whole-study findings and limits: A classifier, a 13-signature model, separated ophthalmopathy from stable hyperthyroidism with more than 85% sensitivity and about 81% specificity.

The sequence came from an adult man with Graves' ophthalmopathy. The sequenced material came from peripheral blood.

CDR3 nucleotide sequence: TGTGCCAGCAGCTTTGTTAACCGGGAGAACACTGAAGCTTTCTTT. The encoded protein is CASSFVNRENTEAFF. The chain employs TRBV5-6 and TRBJ1-1, with D unresolved. The CDR3 spans 15 residues. With 2 bases removed from V and 1 base from J, the gap between germline ends came to 12 bases. CDR1 is SGHDT, CDR2 YYEEEE, per germline. The full variable domain, rest sourced from reference TRBV5-6 and TRBJ1-1, is DAGVTQSPTHLIKTRGQQVTLRCSPKSGHDTVSWYQQALGQGPQFIFQYYEEEERQRGNFPDRFSGHQFPNYSSELNVNALLLGDSALYLCASSFVNRENTEAFFGQGTRLTVV.